This T cell receptor (beta chain) was identified during a study of cytomegalovirus exposure and HLA in healthy donors. PCR employed 60 Vbeta and 13 Jbeta primers. Measured with immunoSEQ multiplex PCR; TCRdb has only the in-frame clones, and not every one. The profile shows some 150,000 clones, 80% to 85% of them singletons. V was pared by 8 bases and J by 1 base, with 18 bases between. CDR3 length: 16 residues. CDR1 LNHDA and CDR2 SQIVND come from the germline V gene (reference sequence). The sequenced sample was PBMCs. The rearrangement links TRBV19 to TRBJ1-3, with D possibly being TRBD1 (6 bases). The source of this sequence is a woman aged 45-65 years in good health and CMV-seropositive. The CDR3 spells CASLGVRGASGNTIYF. Written as DNA, the CDR3 is TGTGCCAGTTTGGGGGTACGGGGGGCGTCTGGAAACACCATATATTTT.